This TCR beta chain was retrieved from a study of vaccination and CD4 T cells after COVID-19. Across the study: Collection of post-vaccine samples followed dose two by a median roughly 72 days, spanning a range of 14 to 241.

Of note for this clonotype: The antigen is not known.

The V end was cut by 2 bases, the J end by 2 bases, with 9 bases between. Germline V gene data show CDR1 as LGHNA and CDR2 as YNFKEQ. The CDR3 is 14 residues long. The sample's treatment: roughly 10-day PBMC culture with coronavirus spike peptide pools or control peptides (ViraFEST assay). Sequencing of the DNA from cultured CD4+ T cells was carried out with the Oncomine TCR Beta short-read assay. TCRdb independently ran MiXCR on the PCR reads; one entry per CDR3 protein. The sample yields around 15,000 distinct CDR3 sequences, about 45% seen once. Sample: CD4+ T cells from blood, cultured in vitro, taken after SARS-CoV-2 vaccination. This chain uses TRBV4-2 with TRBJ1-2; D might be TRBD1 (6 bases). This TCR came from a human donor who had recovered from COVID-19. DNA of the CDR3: TGTGCCAGCAGCCAACCCGGACAGAACTATGGCTACACCTTC. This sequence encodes CASSQPGQNYGYTF.